The clone carrying this TCR beta chain was recorded a few times. The antigen remains undetermined. A read error is possible here, since a much larger clone lies one base away. RNA was extracted from bulk tissue without any cell sorting. This specimen comes from a study of tumor and adjacent non-tumor tissue in lung cancer. Study-wide background: The patients, 10 to 11 men and roughly 5 women, were roughly 30 to 76 with stage I to III disease.

Study-wide findings and caveats: Patients with more diverse tumor TCRs had worse survival.

Three rounds of nested PCR, following a modified ARM-PCR protocol, produced the TCRbeta library. TCRdb itself ran the multiplex PCR reads through MiXCR, one entry per CDR3 protein. The sample yields around 66,000 distinct CDR3 sequences, roughly 73% seen once. The sample consisted of lung tumor tissue. This TCR was recovered from a man aged 55 to 69 with non-small cell lung cancer.

The CDR3 region is CTSSLEWDSYNEQFF. CDR3 bases: TGTACCAGCAGCTTAGAGTGGGACAGCTACAATGAGCAGTTCTTC. The V and J genes are TRBV7-8 and TRBJ2-1; 7 bases fit TRBD1. From germline, CDR1 is SGHVS and CDR2 FQNEAQ. The CDR3 totals 15 residues.